The clone carrying this TCR beta chain came up many times. Its antigen is not identified. TCRdb independently ran MiXCR on the RT-PCR reads; one entry per CDR3 protein. Seen here are around 580,000 distinct CDR3 sequences, 12% observed once, and the top ten hold approximately 10%. Trimming took 6 bases from V and 5 from J, leaving 20 bases between them. The germline gives CDR1 SNHLY, CDR2 FYNNEI. This CDR3 contains 15 residues. The data are from a study of response to subunit inactivated influenza vaccine. General study points: Few additional T cells are recruited per seasonal influenza vaccination, authors suggested.

The rearrangement links TRBV2 to TRBJ2-7; the D gene is possibly TRBD1 (7 bases). This receptor was identified in a man aged 45 to 65 who received an inactivated influenza vaccine. The input for sequencing was PBMCs from blood, taken on the day of vaccination. The CDR3 bases are TGTGCCAGCAGGAGACGGTCCAGGGGGGCCCACGAGCAGTACTTC. It is translated as CASRRRSRGAHEQYF.